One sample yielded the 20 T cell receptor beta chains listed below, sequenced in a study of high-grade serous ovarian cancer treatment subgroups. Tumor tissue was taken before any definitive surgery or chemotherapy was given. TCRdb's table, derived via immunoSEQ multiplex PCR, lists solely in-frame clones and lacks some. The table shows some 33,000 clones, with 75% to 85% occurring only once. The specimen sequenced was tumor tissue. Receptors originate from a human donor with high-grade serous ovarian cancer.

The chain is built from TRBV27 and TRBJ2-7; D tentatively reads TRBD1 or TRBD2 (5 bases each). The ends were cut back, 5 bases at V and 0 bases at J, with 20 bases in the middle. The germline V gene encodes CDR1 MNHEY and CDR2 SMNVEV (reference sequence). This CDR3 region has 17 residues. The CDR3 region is CASSPPLTGTVSYEQYF. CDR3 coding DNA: TGTGCCAGCAGTCCGCCTCTAACCGGGACGGTCTCCTACGAGCAGTACTTC.

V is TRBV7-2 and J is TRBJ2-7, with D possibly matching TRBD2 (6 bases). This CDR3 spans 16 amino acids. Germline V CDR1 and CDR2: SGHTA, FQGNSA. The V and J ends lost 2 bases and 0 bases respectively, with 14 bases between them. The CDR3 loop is CASSLRRDVSSYEQYF. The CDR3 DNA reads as TGTGCCAGCAGCTTACGGAGGGACGTTAGCTCCTACGAGCAGTACTTC.

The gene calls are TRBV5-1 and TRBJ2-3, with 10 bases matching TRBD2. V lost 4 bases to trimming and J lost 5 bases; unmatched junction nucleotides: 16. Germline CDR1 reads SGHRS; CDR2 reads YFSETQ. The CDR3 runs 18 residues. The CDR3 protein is CASSPWTGKASGRDTQYF. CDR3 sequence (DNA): TGCGCCAGCAGCCCTTGGACGGGTAAAGCTAGCGGGAGAGATACGCAGTATTTT.

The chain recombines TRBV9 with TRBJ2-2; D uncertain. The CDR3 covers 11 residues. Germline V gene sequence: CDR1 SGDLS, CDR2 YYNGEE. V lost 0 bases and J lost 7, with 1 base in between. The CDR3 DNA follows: TGTGCCAGCAGCGTAGGCGGGGAGCTGTTTTTT. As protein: CASSVGGELFF.

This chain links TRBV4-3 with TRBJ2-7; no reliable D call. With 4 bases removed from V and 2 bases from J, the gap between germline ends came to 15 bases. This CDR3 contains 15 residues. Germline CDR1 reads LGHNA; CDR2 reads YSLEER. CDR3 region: CASSLDLPGPYEQYF. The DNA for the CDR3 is TGCGCCAGCAGCCTGGACCTCCCCGGCCCCTACGAGCAGTACTTC.

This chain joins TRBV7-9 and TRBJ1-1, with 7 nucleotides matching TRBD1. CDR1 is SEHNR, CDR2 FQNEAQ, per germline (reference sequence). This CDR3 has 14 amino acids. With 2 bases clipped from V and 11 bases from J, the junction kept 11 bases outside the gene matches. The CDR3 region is CASSLWDRSGGAFF. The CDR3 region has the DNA TGTGCCAGCAGCTTATGGGACAGATCGGGGGGGGCTTTCTTT.

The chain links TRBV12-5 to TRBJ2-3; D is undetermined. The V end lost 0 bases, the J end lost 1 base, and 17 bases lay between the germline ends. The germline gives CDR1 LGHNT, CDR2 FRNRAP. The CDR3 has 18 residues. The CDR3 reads CASGLVRDGAGGTDTQYF. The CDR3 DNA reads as TGTGCTAGTGGTTTGGTGCGTGATGGAGCAGGAGGCACAGATACGCAGTATTTT.

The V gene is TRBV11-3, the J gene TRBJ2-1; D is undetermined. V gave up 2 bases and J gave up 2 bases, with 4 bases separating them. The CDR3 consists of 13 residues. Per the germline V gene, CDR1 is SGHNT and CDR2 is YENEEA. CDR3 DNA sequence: TGTGCCAGCAGCTTAAGGACCTACAATGAGCAGTTCTTC. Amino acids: CASSLRTYNEQFF. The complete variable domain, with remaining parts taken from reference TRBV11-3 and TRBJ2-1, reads EAGVVQSPRYKIIEKKQPVAFWCNPISGHNTLYWYLQNLGQGPELLIRYENEEAVDDSQLPKDRFSAERLKGVDSTLKIQPAELGDSAVYLCASSLRTYNEQFFGPGTRLTVL.

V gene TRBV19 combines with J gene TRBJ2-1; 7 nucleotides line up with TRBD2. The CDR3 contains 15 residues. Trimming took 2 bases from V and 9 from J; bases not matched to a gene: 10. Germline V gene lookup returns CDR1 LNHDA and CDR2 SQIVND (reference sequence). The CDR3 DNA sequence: TGTGCCAGTAGTATATTCGGCGGGAGCCGGGCTGAGCAGTTCTTC. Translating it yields CASSIFGGSRAEQFF.

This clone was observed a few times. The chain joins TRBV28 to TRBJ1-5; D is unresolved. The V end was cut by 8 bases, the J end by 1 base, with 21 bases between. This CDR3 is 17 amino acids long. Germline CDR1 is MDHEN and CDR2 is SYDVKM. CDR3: CASADTARSTSNQPQHF. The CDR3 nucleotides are TGTGCCAGCGCCGACACGGCCCGCTCGACGAGCAATCAGCCCCAGCATTTT.

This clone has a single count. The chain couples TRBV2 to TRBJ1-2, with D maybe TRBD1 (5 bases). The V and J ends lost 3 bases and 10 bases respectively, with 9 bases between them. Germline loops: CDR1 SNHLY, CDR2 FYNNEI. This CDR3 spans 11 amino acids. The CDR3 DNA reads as TGTGCCAGCAGTGAGACAGCCGTCTACACCTTC. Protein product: CASSETAVYTF.

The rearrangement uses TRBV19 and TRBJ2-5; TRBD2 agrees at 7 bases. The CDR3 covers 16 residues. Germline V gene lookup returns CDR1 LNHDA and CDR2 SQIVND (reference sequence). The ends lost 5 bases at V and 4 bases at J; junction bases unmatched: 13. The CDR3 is CASSVLAVEGVETQYF. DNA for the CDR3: TGTGCCAGTAGTGTTCTAGCGGTAGAAGGGGTAGAGACCCAGTACTTC.

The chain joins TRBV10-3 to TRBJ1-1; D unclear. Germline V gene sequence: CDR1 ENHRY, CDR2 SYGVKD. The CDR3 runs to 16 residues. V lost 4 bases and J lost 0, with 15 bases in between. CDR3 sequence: CAISGPNLGMNTEAFF. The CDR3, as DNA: TGTGCCATCAGTGGCCCCAACCTAGGGATGAACACTGAAGCTTTCTTT.

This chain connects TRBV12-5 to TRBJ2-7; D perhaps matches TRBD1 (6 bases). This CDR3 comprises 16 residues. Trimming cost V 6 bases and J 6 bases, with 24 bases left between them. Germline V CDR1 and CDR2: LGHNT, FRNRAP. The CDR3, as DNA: TGTGCTAGTGGCCGCGAGGCAGGGGAATTTTTAAGCGAGCAGTACTTC. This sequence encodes CASGREAGEFLSEQYF. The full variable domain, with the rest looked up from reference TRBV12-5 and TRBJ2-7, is DARVTQTPRHKVTEMGQEVTMRCQPILGHNTVFWYRQTMMQGLELLAYFRNRAPLDDSGMPKDRFSAEMPDATLATLKIQPSEPRDSAVYFCASGREAGEFLSEQYFGPGTRLTVT.

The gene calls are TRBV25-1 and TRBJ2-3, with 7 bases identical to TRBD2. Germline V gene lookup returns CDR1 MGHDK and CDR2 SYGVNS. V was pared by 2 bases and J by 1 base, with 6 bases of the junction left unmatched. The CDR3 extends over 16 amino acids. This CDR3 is CASSEMGTSGTDTQYF. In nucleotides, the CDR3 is TGTGCCAGCAGTGAAATGGGTACTAGCGGCACAGATACGCAGTATTTT.

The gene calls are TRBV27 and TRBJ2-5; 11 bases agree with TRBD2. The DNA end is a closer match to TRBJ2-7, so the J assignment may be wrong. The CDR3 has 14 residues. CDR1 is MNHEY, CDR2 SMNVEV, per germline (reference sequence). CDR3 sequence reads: CASRGLADYYEQYF. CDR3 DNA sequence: TGTGCCAGCAGGGGACTAGCGGATTACTACGAGCAGTACTTC.

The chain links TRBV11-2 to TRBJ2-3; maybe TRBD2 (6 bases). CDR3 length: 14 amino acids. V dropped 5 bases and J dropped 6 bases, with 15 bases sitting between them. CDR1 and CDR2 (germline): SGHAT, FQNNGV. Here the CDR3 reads CASSRGLPRDTQYF. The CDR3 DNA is TGTGCCAGCAGCCGGGGACTCCCACGGGATACGCAGTATTTT.

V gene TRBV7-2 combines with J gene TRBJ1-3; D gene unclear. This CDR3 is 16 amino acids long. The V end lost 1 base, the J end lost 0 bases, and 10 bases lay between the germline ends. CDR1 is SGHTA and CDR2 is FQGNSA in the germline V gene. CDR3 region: CASSLVVGFSGNTIYF. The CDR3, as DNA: TGTGCCAGCAGCTTAGTTGTTGGGTTCTCTGGAAACACCATATATTTT.

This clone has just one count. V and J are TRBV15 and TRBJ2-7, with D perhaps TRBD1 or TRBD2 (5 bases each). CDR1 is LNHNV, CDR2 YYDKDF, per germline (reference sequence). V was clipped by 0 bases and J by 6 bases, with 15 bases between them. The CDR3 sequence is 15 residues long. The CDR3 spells CATSRDRDRVSEQYF. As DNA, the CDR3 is TGTGCCACCAGCAGAGACAGGGACCGGGTTTCCGAGCAGTACTTC.

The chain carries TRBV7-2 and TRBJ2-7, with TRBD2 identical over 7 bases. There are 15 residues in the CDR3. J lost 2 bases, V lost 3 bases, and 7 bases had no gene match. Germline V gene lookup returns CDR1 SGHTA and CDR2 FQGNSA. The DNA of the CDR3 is TGTGCCAGCAGCTTGGGGCCTAGCGGAGCCTACGAGCAGTACTTC. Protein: CASSLGPSGAYEQYF.